This entry lists 2 T cell receptor beta chains sequenced from one sample in a study of blood T cells in healthy people across ages. Next came a second PCR, run for about 6 to 12 cycles, which used a sample-barcoded 5' primer along with a J-beta primer mix. TCRdb processed the 5' RACE reads anew with MiXCR; each CDR3 protein has one entry. The data show 1.4 million to 1.5 million distinct CDR3 sequences, with 42% seen just once and 7% to 9.5% held by the top ten. What was sequenced was blood. Receptor source: a woman younger than 30 in good health.

This clonotype was observed a handful of times. The chain joins TRBV7-2 to TRBJ1-2; TRBD1 is a possible D gene (6 bases). V was cut by 7 bases and J by 6 bases, with 27 bases left in between. The CDR3 contains 17 residues. CDR1 is SGHTA, CDR2 FQGNSA, per germline. CDR3 region: CASILYGGRTSINGYTF. In DNA, the CDR3 is TGTGCCAGCATCCTATATGGGGGCAGGACAAGCATAAATGGCTACACCTTC.

The chain joins TRBV4-1 to TRBJ2-4; 8 positions match TRBD2. The last part of the DNA fits TRBJ2-5 better; the J call may be wrong. Germline V lookup: CDR1 MGHRA, CDR2 YSYEKL. The CDR3 has 15 residues. The CDR3 coding sequence is TGCGCCAGCAGCCAACTTCCAGCGGGGGTGGAGACCCAGTACTTC. This sequence encodes CASSQLPAGVETQYF.